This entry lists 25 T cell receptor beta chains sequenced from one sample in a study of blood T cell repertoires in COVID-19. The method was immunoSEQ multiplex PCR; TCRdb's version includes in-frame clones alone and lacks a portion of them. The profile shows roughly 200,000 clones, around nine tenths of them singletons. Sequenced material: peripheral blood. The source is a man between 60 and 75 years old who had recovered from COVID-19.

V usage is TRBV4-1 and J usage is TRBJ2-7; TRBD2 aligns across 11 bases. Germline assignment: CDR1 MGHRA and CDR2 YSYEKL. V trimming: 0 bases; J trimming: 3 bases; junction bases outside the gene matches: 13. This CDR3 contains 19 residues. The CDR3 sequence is CASSQDVASGRTLNYEQYF. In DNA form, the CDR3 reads TGCGCCAGCAGCCAAGATGTGGCTAGCGGGAGGACCCTAAACTACGAGCAGTACTTC.

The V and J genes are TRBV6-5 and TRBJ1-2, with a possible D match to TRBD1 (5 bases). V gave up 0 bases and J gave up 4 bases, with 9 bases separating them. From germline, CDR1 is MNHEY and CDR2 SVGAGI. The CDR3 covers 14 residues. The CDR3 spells CASSYSQGFYGYTF. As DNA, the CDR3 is TGTGCCAGCAGTTACTCTCAGGGCTTCTATGGCTACACCTTC.

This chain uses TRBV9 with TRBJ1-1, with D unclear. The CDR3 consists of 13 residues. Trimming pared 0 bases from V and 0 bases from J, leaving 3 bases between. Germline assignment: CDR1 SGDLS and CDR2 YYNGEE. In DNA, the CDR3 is TGTGCCAGCAGCGTAGTAGTGAACACTGAAGCTTTCTTT. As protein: CASSVVVNTEAFF.

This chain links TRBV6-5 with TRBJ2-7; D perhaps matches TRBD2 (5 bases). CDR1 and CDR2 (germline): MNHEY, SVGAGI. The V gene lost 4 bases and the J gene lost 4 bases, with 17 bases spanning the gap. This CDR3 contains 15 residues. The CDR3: CASSSGMGYSYEQYF. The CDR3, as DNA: TGTGCCAGCAGTTCCGGGATGGGGTATAGTTACGAGCAGTACTTC.

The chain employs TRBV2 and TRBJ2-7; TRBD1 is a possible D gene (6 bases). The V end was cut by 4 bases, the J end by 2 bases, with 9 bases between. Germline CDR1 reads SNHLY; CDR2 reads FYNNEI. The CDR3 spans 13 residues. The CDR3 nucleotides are TGTGCCAGCAGTGGACAGGTTCCCTACGAGCAGTACTTC. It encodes CASSGQVPYEQYF.

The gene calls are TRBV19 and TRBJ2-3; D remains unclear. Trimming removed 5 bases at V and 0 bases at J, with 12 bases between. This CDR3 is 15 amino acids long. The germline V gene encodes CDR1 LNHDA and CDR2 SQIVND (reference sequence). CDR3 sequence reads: CASSLSSASTDTQYF. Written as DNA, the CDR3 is TGTGCCAGTAGTCTTAGCAGTGCTAGCACAGATACGCAGTATTTT.

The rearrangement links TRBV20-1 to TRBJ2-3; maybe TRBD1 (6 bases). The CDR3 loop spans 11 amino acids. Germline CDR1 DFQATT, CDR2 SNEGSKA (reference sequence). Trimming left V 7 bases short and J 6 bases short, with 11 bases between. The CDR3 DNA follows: TGCAGTGGAAGAAGGGGGGATACGCAGTATTTT. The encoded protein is CSGRRGDTQYF.

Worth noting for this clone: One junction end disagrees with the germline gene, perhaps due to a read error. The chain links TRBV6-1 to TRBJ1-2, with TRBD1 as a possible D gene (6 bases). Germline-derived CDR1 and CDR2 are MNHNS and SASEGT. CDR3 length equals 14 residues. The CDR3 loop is CASTEGPRGYGYTF. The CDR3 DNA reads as TGTGCCAGCACTGAAGGGCCCAGGGGCTATGGCTACACCTTC.

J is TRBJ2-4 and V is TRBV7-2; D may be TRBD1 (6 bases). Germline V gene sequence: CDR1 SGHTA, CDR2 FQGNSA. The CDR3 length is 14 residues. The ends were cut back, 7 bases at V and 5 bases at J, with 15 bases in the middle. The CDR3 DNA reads TGTGCCAGCACCAGGGGCGATTCCCAAAACATTCAGTACTTC. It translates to CASTRGDSQNIQYF.

The CDR3 region is CASSSAPADYEQYF. Written as DNA, the CDR3 is TGTGCCAGCAGCTCGGCCCCGGCGGACTACGAGCAGTACTTC. V usage is TRBV5-4 and J usage is TRBJ2-7; D is unresolved. V was clipped by 3 bases and J by 3 bases, with 13 bases between them. Germline V gene lookup returns CDR1 SGHNT and CDR2 YYREEE (reference sequence). This CDR3 comprises 14 residues.

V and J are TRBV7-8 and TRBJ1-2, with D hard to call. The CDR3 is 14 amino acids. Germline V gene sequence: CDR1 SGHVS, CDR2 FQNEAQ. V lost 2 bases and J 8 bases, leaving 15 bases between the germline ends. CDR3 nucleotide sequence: TGTGCCAGCAGCTTAACGGAATCCGGGAGGGGCTACACCTTC. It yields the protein CASSLTESGRGYTF. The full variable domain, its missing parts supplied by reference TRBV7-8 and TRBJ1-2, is GAGVSQSPRYKVAKRGQDVALRCDPISGHVSLFWYQQALGQGPEFLTYFQNEAQLDKSGLPSDRFFAERPEGSVSTLKIQRTQQEDSAVYLCASSLTESGRGYTFGSGTRLTVV.

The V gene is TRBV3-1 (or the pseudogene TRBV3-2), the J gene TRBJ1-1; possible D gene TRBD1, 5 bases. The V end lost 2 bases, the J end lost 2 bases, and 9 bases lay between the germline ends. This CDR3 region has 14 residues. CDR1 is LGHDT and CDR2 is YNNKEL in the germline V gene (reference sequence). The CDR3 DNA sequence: TGTGCCAGCAGCCAAATGTGGGGCAACACTGAAGCTTTCTTT. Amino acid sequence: CASSQMWGNTEAFF.

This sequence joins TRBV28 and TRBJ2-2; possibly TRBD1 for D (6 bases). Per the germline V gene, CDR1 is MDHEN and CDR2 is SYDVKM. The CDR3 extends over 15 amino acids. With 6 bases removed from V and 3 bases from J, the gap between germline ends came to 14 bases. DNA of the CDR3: TGTGCCAGCAGCCAAGGGGGTAGCTACACCGGGGAGCTGTTTTTT. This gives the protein CASSQGGSYTGELFF.

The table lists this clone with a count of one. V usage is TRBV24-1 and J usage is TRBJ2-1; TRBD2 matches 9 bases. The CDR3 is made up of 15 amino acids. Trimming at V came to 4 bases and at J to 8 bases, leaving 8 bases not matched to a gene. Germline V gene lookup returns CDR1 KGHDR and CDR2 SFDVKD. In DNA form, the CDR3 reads TGTGCCACCAGTGACCCAAAGACTAGCGGCGATGAGCAGTTCTTC. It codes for CATSDPKTSGDEQFF.

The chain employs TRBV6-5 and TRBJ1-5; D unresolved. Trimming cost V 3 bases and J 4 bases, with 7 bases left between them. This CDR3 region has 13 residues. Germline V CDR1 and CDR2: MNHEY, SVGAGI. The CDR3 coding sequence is TGTGCCAGCAGTTATCGAGAGAATCAGCCCCAGCATTTT. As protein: CASSYRENQPQHF.

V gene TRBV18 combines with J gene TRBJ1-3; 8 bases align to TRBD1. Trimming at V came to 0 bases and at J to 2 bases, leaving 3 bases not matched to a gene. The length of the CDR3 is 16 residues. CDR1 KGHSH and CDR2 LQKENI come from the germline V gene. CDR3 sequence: CASSPPAGGTGNTIYF. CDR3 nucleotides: TGTGCCAGCTCACCACCGGCAGGGGGCACTGGAAACACCATATATTTT.

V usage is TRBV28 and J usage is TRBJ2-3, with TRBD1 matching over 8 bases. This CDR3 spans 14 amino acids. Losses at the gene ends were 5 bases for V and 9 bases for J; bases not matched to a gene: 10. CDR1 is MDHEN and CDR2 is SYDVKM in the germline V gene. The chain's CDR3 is CASSVPTGVGTQYF. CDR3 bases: TGTGCCAGCAGTGTACCGACAGGGGTCGGCACGCAGTATTTT. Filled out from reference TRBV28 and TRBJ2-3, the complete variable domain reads DVKVTQSSRYLVKRTGEKVFLECVQDMDHENMFWYRQDPGLGLRLIYFSYDVKMKEKGDIPEGYSVSREKKERFSLILESASTNQTSMYLCASSVPTGVGTQYFGPGTRLTVL.

The CDR3 is CASSSTGGSNTEAFF. DNA of the CDR3: TGCGCCAGCAGCTCTACAGGGGGATCGAACACTGAAGCTTTCTTT. The chain uses TRBV5-1 and TRBJ1-1; 8 nucleotides line up with TRBD1. The CDR3 runs to 15 residues. The V gene end was trimmed by 3 bases and the J gene end by 1 base; junction bases not matched to a gene: 5. Germline V gives CDR1 SGHRS, CDR2 YFSETQ.

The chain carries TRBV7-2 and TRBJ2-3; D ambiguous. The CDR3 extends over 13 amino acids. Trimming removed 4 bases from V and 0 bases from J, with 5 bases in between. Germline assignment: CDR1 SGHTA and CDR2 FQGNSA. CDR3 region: CASSYQSTDTQYF. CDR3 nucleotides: TGTGCCAGCAGCTATCAAAGCACAGATACGCAGTATTTT.

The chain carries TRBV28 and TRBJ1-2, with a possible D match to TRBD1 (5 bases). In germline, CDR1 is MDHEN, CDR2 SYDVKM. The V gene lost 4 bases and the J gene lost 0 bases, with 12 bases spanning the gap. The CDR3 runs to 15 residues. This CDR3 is CASSSQGLANYGYTF. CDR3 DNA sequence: TGTGCCAGCAGTTCCCAGGGCCTAGCTAACTATGGCTACACCTTC.

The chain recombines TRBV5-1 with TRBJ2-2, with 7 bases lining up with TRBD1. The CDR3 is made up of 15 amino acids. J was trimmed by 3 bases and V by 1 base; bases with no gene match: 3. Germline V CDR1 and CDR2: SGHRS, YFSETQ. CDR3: CASSLRQGDTGELFF. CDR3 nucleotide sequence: TGCGCCAGCAGCTTGAGACAGGGTGACACCGGGGAGCTGTTTTTT.

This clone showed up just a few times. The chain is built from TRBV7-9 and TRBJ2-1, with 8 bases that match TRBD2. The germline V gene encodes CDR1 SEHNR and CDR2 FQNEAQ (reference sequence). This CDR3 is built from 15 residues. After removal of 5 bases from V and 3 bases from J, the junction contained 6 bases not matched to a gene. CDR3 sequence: CASSPFSGNYNEQFF. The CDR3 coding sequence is TGTGCCAGCAGCCCTTTTAGCGGGAACTACAATGAGCAGTTCTTC.

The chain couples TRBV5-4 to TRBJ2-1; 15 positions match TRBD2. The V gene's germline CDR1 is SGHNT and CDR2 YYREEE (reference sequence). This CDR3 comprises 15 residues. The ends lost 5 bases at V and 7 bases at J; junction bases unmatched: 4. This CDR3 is CASRTGTSGRNEQFF. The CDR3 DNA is TGTGCCAGCAGAACCGGGACTAGCGGGAGGAATGAGCAGTTCTTC.

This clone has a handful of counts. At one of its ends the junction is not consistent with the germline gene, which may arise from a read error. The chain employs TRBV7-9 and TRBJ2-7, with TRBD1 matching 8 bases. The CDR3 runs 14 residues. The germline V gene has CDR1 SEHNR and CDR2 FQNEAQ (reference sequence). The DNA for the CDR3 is TGTGCCAGCAGCCTAGCCCAGGGGGCTGAAGAGCAGTACTTC. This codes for CASSLAQGAEEQYF. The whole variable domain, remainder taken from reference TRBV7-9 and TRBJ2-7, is DTGVSQNPRHKITKRGQNVTFRCDPISEHNRLYWYRQTLGQGPEFLTYFQNEAQLEKSRLLSDRFSAERPKGSFSTLEIQRTEQGDSAMYLCASSLAQGAEEQYFGPGTRLTVT.

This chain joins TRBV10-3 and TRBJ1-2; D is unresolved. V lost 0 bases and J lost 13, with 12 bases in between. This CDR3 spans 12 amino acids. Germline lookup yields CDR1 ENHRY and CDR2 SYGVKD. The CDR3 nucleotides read TGTGCCATCAGTGAGTCGGCGGAAACCGGCACCTTC. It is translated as CAISESAETGTF.